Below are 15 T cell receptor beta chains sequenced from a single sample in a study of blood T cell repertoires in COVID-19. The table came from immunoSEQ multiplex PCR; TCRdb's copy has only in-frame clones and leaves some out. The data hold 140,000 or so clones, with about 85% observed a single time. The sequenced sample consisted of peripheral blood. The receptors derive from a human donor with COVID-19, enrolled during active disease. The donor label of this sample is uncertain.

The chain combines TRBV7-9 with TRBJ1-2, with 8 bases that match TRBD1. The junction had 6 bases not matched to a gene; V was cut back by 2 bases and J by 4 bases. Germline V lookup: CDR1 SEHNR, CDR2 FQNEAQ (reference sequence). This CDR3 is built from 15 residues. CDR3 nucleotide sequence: TGTGCCAGCAGCTTACAGGGGGCGCTTGGCTATGGCTACACCTTC. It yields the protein CASSLQGALGYGYTF. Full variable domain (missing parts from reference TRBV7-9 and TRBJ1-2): DTGVSQNPRHKITKRGQNVTFRCDPISEHNRLYWYRQTLGQGPEFLTYFQNEAQLEKSRLLSDRFSAERPKGSFSTLEIQRTEQGDSAMYLCASSLQGALGYGYTFGSGTRLTVV.

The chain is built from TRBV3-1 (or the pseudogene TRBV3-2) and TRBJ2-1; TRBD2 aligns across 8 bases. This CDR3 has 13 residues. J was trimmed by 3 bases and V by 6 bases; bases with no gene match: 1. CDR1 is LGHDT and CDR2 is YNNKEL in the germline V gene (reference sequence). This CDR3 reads CASRSGGYNEQFF. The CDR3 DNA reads TGTGCCAGCAGAAGCGGGGGCTACAATGAGCAGTTCTTC.

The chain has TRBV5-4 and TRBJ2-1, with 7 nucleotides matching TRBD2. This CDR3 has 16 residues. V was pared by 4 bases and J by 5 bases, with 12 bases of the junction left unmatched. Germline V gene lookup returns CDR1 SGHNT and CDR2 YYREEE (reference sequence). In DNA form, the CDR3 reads TGTGCCAGCAGCCGAAAGCGGGGATCAGCCCACAATGAGCAGTTCTTC. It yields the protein CASSRKRGSAHNEQFF.

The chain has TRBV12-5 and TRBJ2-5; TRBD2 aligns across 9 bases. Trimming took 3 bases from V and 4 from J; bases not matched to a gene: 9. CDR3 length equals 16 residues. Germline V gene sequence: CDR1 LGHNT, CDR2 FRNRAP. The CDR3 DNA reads TGTGCTAGTGGTTTAGGATTCGCGGGGGGGGGAGAGACCCAGTACTTC. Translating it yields CASGLGFAGGGETQYF.

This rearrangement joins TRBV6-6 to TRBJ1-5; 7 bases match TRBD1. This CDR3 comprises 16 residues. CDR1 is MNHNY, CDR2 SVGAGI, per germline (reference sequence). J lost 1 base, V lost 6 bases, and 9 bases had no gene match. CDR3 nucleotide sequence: TGTGCCAGCAGCCACGGGCGGGACAGCAGCAATCAGCCCCAGCATTTT. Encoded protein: CASSHGRDSSNQPQHF.

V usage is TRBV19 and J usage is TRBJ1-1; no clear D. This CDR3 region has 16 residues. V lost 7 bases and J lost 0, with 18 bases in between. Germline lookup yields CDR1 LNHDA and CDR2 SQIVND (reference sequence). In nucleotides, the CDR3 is TGTGCCAGTATAGAGGGAAGTTCGACCTTGAACACTGAAGCTTTCTTT. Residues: CASIEGSSTLNTEAFF. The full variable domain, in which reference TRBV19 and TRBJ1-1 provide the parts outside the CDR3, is DGGITQSPKYLFRKEGQNVTLSCEQNLNHDAMYWYRQDPGQGLRLIYYSQIVNDFQKGDIAEGYSVSREKKESFPLTVTSAQKNPTAFYLCASIEGSSTLNTEAFFGQGTRLTVV.

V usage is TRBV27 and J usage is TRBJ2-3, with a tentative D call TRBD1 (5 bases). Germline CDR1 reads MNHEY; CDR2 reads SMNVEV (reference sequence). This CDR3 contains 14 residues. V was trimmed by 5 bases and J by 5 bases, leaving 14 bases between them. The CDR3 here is CASSNRGLRDTQYF. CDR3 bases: TGTGCCAGCAGTAATAGGGGTCTACGAGATACGCAGTATTTT.

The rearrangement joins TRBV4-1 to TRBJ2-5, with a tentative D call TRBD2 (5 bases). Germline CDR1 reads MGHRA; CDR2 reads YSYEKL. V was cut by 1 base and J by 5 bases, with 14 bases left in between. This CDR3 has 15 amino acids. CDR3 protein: CASSQGGPAEETQYF. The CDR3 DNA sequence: TGCGCCAGCAGCCAAGGCGGGCCGGCGGAGGAGACCCAGTACTTC.

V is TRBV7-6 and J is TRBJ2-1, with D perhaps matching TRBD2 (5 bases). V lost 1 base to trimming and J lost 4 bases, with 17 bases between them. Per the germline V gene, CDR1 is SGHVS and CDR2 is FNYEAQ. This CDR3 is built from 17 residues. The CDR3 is CASSLVAGGPGYNEQFF. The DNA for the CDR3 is TGTGCCAGCAGCTTAGTAGCTGGCGGGCCGGGGTACAATGAGCAGTTCTTC.

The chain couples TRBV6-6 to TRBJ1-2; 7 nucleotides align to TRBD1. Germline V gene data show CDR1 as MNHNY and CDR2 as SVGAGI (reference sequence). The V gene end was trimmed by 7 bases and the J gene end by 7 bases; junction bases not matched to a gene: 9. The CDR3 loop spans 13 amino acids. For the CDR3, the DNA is TGTGCCAGCATGGCGGAGGGGGCTTCTGGCTACACCTTC. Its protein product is CASMAEGASGYTF.

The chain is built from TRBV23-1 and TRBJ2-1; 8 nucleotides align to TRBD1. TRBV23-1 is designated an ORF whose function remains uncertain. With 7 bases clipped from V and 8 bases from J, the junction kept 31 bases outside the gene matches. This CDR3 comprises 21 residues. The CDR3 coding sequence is TGCGCCAGCAATCTTACCAATAGGGACAGGAGTAGTGGTGGGAGGATGGATGAGCAGTTCTTC. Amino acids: CASNLTNRDRSSGGRMDEQFF.

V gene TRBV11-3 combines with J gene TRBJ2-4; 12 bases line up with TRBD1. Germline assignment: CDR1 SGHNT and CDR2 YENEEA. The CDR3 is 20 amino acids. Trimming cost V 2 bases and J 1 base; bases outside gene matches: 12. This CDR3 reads CASSLRGTGGAGSAKNIQYF. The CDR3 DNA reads TGTGCCAGCAGCTTACGCGGGACAGGGGGCGCGGGGAGCGCCAAAAACATTCAGTACTTC.

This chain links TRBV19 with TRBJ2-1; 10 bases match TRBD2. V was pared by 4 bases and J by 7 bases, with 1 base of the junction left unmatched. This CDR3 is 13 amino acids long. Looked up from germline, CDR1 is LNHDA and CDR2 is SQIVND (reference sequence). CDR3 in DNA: TGTGCCAGTAGTAATAGCGGGAGGAATGAGCAGTTCTTC. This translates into CASSNSGRNEQFF.

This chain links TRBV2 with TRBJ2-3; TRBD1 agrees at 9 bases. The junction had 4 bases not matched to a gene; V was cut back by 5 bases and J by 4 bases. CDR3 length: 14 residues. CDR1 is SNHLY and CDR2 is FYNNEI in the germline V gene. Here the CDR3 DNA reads TGTGCCAGCAGTCCGGGACAGGGTGCAGATACGCAGTATTTT. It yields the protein CASSPGQGADTQYF.

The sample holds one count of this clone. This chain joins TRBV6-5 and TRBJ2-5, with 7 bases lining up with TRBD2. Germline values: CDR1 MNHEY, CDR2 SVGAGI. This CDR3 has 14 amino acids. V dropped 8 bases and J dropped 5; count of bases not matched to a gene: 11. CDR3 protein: CASSATGGRETQYF. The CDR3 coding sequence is TGTGCCAGCTCCGCAACGGGGGGACGGGAGACCCAGTACTTC.